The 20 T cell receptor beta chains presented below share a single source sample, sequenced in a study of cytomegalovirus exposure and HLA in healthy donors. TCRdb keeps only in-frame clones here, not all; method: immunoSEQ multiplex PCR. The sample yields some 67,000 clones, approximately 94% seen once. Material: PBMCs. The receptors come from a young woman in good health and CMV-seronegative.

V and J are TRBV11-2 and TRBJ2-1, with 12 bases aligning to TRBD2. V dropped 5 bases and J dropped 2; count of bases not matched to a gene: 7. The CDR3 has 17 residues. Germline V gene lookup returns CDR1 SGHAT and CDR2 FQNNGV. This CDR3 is CASSLKLAGGAYNEQFF. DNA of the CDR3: TGTGCCAGCAGCCTAAAACTAGCGGGGGGCGCCTACAATGAGCAGTTCTTC. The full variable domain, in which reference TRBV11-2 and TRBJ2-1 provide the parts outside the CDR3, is EAGVAQSPRYKIIEKRQSVAFWCNPISGHATLYWYQQILGQGPKLLIQFQNNGVVDDSQLPKDRFSAERLKGVDSTLKIQPAKLEDSAVYLCASSLKLAGGAYNEQFFGPGTRLTVL.

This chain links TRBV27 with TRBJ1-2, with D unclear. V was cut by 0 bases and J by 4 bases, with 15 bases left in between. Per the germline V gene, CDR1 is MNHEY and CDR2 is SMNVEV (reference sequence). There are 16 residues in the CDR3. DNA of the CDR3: TGTGCCAGCAGTTTATCGGAAAGGACCCGGGGCTATGGCTACACCTTC. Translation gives CASSLSERTRGYGYTF.

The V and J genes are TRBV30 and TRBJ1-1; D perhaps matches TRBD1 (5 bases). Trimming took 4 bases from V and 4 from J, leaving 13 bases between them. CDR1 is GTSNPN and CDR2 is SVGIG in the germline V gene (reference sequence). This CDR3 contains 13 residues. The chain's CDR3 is CAWTSGYRTEAFF. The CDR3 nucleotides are TGTGCCTGGACGTCAGGGTACCGCACTGAAGCTTTCTTT.

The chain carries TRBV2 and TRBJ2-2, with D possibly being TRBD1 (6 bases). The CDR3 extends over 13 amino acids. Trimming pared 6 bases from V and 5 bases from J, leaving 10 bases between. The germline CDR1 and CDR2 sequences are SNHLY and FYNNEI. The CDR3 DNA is TGTGCCAGCAGCCAACAGGGTACCGGGGAGCTGTTTTTT. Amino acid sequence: CASSQQGTGELFF.

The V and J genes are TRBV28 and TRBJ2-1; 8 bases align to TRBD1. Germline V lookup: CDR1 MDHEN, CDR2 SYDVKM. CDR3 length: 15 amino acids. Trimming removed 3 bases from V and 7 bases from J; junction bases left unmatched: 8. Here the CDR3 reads CASSFPQGAQNEQFF. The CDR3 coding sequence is TGTGCCAGCAGTTTCCCCCAGGGGGCGCAAAATGAGCAGTTCTTC.

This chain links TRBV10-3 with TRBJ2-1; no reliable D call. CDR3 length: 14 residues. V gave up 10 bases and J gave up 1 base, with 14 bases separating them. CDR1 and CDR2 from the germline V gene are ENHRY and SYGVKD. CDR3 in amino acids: CATGGGVSYNEQFF. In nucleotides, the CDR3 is TGTGCCACCGGCGGTGGAGTTTCCTACAATGAGCAGTTCTTC.

CDR3 DNA: TGTGCCAGCAGTGGGACAGGGGTAGGAGATACGCAGTATTTT. It is translated as CASSGTGVGDTQYF. The chain carries TRBV6-5 and TRBJ2-3; 10 positions match TRBD1. Unmatched junction bases numbered 4, after V lost 5 bases and J lost 5 bases. In germline, CDR1 is MNHEY, CDR2 SVGAGI. The CDR3 has 14 residues.

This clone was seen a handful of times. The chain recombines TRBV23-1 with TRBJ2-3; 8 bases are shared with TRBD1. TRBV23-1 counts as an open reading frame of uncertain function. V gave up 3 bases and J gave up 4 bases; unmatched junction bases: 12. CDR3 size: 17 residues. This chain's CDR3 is CASSHSSGQGGPDTQYF. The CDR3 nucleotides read TGCGCCAGCAGTCACTCAAGCGGACAGGGTGGGCCAGATACGCAGTATTTT.

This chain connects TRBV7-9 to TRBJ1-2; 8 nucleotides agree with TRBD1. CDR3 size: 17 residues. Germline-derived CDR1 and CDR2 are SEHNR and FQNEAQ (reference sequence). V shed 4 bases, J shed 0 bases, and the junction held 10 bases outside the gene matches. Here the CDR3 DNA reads TGTGCCAGCAGCTCCGGGACAGGTTTTCGAGCTAACTATGGCTACACCTTC. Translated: CASSSGTGFRANYGYTF.

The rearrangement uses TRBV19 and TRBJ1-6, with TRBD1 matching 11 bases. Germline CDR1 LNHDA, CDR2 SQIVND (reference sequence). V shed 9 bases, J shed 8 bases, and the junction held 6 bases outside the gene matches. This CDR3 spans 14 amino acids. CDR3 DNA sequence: TGTGCCAGCGCGGGACAGGGGGTTGATTCACCCCTCCACTTT. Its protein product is CASAGQGVDSPLHF.

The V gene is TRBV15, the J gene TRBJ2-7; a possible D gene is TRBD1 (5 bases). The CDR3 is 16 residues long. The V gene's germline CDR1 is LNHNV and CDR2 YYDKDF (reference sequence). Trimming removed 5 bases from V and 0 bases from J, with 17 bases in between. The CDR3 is CATSVRRVPSSYEQYF. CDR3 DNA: TGTGCCACCAGCGTACGCAGGGTCCCTAGCTCCTACGAGCAGTACTTC.

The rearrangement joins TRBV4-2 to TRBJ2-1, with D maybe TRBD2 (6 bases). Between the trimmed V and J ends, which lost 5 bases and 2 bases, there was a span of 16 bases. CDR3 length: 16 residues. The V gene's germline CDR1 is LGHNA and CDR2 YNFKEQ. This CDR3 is CASSTRTNPPYNEQFF. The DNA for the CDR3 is TGTGCCAGCAGCACCCGGACTAACCCTCCCTACAATGAGCAGTTCTTC.

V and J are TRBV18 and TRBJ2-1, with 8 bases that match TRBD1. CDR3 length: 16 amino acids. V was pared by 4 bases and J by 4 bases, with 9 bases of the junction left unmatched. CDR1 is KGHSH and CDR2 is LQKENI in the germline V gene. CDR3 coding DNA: TGTGCCAGCTCACAAACCGGGACAGGCCTTTACAATGAGCAGTTCTTC. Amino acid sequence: CASSQTGTGLYNEQFF.

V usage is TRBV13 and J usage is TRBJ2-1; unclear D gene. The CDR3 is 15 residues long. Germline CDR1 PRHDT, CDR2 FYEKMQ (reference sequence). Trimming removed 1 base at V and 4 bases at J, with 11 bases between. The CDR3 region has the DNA TGTGCCAGCAGCTTAGAGAGTCTGGAGTACAATGAGCAGTTCTTC. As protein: CASSLESLEYNEQFF. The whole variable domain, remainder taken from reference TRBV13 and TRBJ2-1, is AAGVIQSPRHLIKEKRETATLKCYPIPRHDTVYWYQQGPGQDPQFLISFYEKMQSDKGSIPDRFSAQQFSDYHSELNMSSLELGDSALYFCASSLESLEYNEQFFGPGTRLTVL.

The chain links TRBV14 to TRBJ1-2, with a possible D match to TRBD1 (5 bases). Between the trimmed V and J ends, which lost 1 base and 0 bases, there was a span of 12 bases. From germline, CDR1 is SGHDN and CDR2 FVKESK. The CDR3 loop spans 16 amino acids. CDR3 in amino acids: CASSQVARQPNYGYTF. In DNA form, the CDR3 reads TGTGCCAGCAGCCAAGTAGCCCGACAGCCTAACTATGGCTACACCTTC.

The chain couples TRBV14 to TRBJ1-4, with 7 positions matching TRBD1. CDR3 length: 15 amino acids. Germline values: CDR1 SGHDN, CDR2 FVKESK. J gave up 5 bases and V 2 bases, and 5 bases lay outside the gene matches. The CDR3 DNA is TGTGCCAGCAGCCAAACCGACAGGGTCAATGAAAAACTGTTTTTT. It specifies CASSQTDRVNEKLFF. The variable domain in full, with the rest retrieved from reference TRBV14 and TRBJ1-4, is EAGVTQFPSHSVIEKGQTVTLRCDPISGHDNLYWYRRVMGKEIKFLLHFVKESKQDESGMPNNRFLAERTGGTYSTLKVQPAELEDSGVYFCASSQTDRVNEKLFFGSGTQLSVL.

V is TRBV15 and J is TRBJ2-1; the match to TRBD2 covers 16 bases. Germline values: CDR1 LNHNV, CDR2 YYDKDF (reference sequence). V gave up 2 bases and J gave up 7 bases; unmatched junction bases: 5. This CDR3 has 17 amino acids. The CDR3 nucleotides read TGTGCCACCAGCAGAAAAGGGACTAGCGGGAGGGCAAATGAGCAGTTCTTC. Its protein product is CATSRKGTSGRANEQFF.

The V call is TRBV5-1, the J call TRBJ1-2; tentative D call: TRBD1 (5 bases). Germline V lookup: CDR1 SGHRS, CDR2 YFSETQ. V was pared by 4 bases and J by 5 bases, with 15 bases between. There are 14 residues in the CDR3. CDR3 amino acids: CASSVGTGGYGYTF. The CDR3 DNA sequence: TGCGCCAGCAGCGTAGGGACGGGGGGGTATGGCTACACCTTC.

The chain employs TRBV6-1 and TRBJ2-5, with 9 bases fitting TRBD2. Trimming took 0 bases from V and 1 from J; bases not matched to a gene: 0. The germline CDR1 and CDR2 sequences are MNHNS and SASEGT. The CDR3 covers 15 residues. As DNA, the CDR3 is TGTGCCAGCAGTGAAGCTAGCGGGAGCCAAGAGACCCAGTACTTC. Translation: CASSEASGSQETQYF.

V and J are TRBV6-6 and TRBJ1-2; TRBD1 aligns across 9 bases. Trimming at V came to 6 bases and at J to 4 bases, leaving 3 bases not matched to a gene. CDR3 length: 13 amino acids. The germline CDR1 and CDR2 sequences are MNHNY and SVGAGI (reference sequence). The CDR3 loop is CASRDRGGYGYTF. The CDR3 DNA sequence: TGTGCCAGCAGGGACAGGGGCGGCTATGGCTACACCTTC.